This TCR beta chain was observed in a study of T cell responses to AZD1222 COVID-19 vaccine. CDR3 length: 14 amino acids. CDR1 and CDR2 (germline): WNHNN, SYGVQD (reference sequence). V lost 6 bases and J lost 6, with 17 bases in between. Assay used: immunoSEQ multiplex PCR; TCRdb lists only in-frame clones, some missing. The profile shows about 150,000 clones, 94% of them singletons. The sequencing here drew on peripheral blood, taken on day 0 of AZD1222 vaccination. The TCR comes from an adult in good health. The chain is built from TRBV10-1 and TRBJ1-1; D not certain. This CDR3 is CASSTEVGFAEAFF. In nucleotides, the CDR3 is TGCGCCAGCAGCACCGAGGTAGGGTTCGCTGAAGCTTTCTTT.